Following are 8 T cell receptor beta chains from one sample sequenced in a study of PD-1 blockade in classical Hodgkin lymphoma. Relapse was seen in all patients after autologous stem cell transplantation, and brentuximab vedotin exposure was variable. Sequencing was performed with immunoSEQ multiplex PCR; in TCRdb, only in-frame clones are kept and a portion is missing. The data hold around 41,000 clones, with around three quarters observed a single time. The sequencing here drew on peripheral blood mononuclear cells (PBMCs), taken before the second cycle of nivolumab. The source is a human donor with classical Hodgkin lymphoma.

The CDR3 here is CASSPLGGGPPNEQFF. Here the CDR3 DNA reads TGTGCCAGCAGTCCTCTAGGGGGAGGGCCACCAAATGAGCAGTTCTTC. The V gene is TRBV28, the J gene TRBJ2-1; a possible D gene is TRBD2 (7 bases). CDR3 length: 16 residues. CDR1 and CDR2 from the germline V gene are MDHEN and SYDVKM. With 5 bases removed from V and 7 bases from J, the gap between germline ends came to 21 bases. The whole variable domain, remainder taken from reference TRBV28 and TRBJ2-1, is DVKVTQSSRYLVKRTGEKVFLECVQDMDHENMFWYRQDPGLGLRLIYFSYDVKMKEKGDIPEGYSVSREKKERFSLILESASTNQTSMYLCASSPLGGGPPNEQFFGPGTRLTVL.

V gene TRBV14 combines with J gene TRBJ2-7; the D is unclear. Per germline, CDR1 SGHDN and CDR2 FVKESK. V was trimmed by 2 bases and J by 0 bases, leaving 17 bases between them. The CDR3 has 17 amino acids. CDR3 region: CASSQWLVTEFSYEQYF. The CDR3 coding sequence is TGTGCCAGCAGCCAATGGTTGGTGACGGAATTCTCCTACGAGCAGTACTTC.

The chain employs TRBV6-5 and TRBJ1-4, with a tentative D call TRBD1 (6 bases). The CDR3 totals 13 residues. From germline, CDR1 is MNHEY and CDR2 SVGAGI. Trimming stripped 10 bases from V and 8 bases from J, with 17 bases between. CDR3 DNA sequence: TGTGCCACCTCCAGGGGAGGAGGCGAAAAACTGTTTTTT. Amino acids: CATSRGGGEKLFF.

J is TRBJ2-7 and V is TRBV9, with D tentatively TRBD2 (6 bases). This CDR3 has 14 residues. V lost 0 bases and J lost 2, with 9 bases in between. Germline V gives CDR1 SGDLS, CDR2 YYNGEE. This chain's CDR3 is CASSVGGVTYEQYF. DNA of the CDR3: TGTGCCAGCAGCGTAGGGGGGGTAACCTACGAGCAGTACTTC.

This rearrangement joins TRBV19 to TRBJ2-5, with TRBD1 matching over 8 bases. Germline V lookup: CDR1 LNHDA, CDR2 SQIVND (reference sequence). The CDR3 length is 15 residues. After removal of 8 bases from V and 5 bases from J, the junction contained 13 bases not matched to a gene. The CDR3, as DNA: TGTGCCAGTGCAACCGGGACAGGCCGGCGGGAGACCCAGTACTTC. Translating gives CASATGTGRRETQYF.

To note about this clone: The junction departs from the called germline gene at one end, perhaps through a read error. CDR3 coding DNA: TGCGCCAGCAGCAAAGAACAGGGCCTCTACGAGCAGTACTTC. The encoded protein is CASSKEQGLYEQYF. This sequence joins TRBV4-1 and TRBJ2-7, with D tentatively TRBD1 (6 bases). This CDR3 contains 14 residues. Germline CDR1 MGHRA, CDR2 YSYEKL.

This clone was picked up a small number of times. The gene calls are TRBV9 and TRBJ1-4; maybe TRBD1 (6 bases). Trimming stripped 0 bases from V and 2 bases from J, with 11 bases between. Per germline, CDR1 SGDLS and CDR2 YYNGEE. The CDR3 consists of 16 residues. The CDR3 region has the DNA TGTGCCAGCAGCGTAGCAGGGGCTGGTACTAATGAAAAACTGTTTTTT. Translation: CASSVAGAGTNEKLFF. Complete variable domain (other parts from reference TRBV9 and TRBJ1-4): DSGVTQTPKHLITATGQRVTLRCSPRSGDLSVYWYQQSLDQGLQFLIQYYNGEERAKGNILERFSAQQFPDLHSELNLSSLELGDSALYFCASSVAGAGTNEKLFFGSGTQLSVL.

This chain joins TRBV9 and TRBJ1-1; possibly TRBD1 for D (5 bases). V shed 2 bases and J shed 6 bases, with 14 bases lying between them. This CDR3 contains 14 residues. Germline CDR1 and CDR2: SGDLS and YYNGEE. The CDR3: CASSVGLGDPEAFF. CDR3 bases: TGTGCCAGCAGCGTGGGCTTGGGGGACCCTGAAGCTTTCTTT.